These T cell receptor beta chains were read from a single sample in a study of blood T cell repertoires in COVID-19. TCRdb's copy holds only in-frame clones and misses some; the assay was immunoSEQ multiplex PCR. The data hold about 200,000 clones, with around 90% observed a single time. Sequencing was carried out using peripheral blood. The source is a man aged 60 to 69 with COVID-19, enrolled during active disease. CDR3s include the opening cysteine and the closing phenylalanine or tryptophan. Fields, in order: V gene, J gene, clone size, D gene, CDR3 protein, CDR3 DNA. D genes are given only for firm matches. Not all rows give a size; the values are once, few, many and, for expanded clones, a class.

TRBV5-1	TRBJ2-7	NA	TRBD1	CASSTTGTGVGSYEQYF	TGCGCCAGCAGCACGACCGGGACAGGGGTGGGATCCTACGAGCAGTACTTC
TRBV4-3	TRBJ2-5	NA	NA	CASSQDNREWETQYF	TGCGCCAGCAGCCAAGATAACAGGGAGTGGGAGACCCAGTACTTC
TRBV5-3	TRBJ2-1	NA	NA	CARSLARVLSSYNEQFF	TGTGCCAGAAGCTTGGCCAGAGTACTAAGCTCCTACAATGAGCAGTTCTTC
TRBV27	TRBJ2-2	NA	NA	CASSLEGRKAHGELFF	TGTGCCAGCAGTTTAGAGGGTAGAAAGGCGCACGGGGAGCTGTTTTTT
TRBV18	TRBJ2-7	NA	NA	CASSPLPIYEQYF	TGTGCCAGCTCACCACTTCCAATCTACGAGCAGTACTTC
TRBV7-8	TRBJ2-2	NA	TRBD2	CASSRDYPNTGELFF	TGTGCCAGCAGCCGGGACTATCCCAACACCGGGGAGCTGTTTTTT
TRBV27	TRBJ2-2	NA	TRBD2	CASSLLAENTGELFF	TGTGCCAGCAGTTTACTAGCGGAGAACACCGGGGAGCTGTTTTTT
TRBV28	TRBJ2-6	NA	NA	CASSLIQGSGANVLTF	TGTGCCAGCAGTTTAATTCAGGGCTCTGGGGCCAACGTCCTGACTTTC
TRBV11-2	TRBJ2-3	NA	TRBD2	CASSPRLAGGLGDTQYF	TGTGCCAGCAGCCCCCGACTAGCGGGGGGGCTAGGAGATACGCAGTATTTT
TRBV11-2	TRBJ1-2	NA	NA	CASSRGFLNYGYTF	TGTGCCAGTTCCAGGGGTTTCCTTAACTATGGCTACACCTTC
TRBV19	TRBJ1-2	once	NA	CASSIDSVYGYTF	TGTGCCAGTAGTATCGACTCCGTTTATGGCTACACCTTC
TRBV28	TRBJ2-7	NA	TRBD2	CASRSDGRATYEQYF	TGTGCCAGCAGGTCCGATGGGAGGGCGACCTACGAGCAGTACTTC
TRBV30	TRBJ1-1	NA	NA	CAWSVRARGSRTEAFF	TGTGCCTGGAGTGTACGGGCTCGCGGGTCCCGTACTGAAGCTTTCTTT
TRBV7-8	TRBJ1-1	NA	NA	CASSLTGNTEAFF	TGTGCCAGCAGTCTTACAGGGAACACTGAAGCTTTCTTT
TRBV14	TRBJ2-3	NA	TRBD2	CASSLKSRLAGGPDTQYF	TGTGCCAGCAGCCTCAAATCCAGACTAGCGGGAGGCCCAGATACGCAGTATTTT
TRBV5-1	TRBJ2-3	NA	NA	CASSLGAGSDTQYF	TGCGCCAGCAGCTTGGGGGCGGGGTCGGATACGCAGTATTTT
TRBV18	TRBJ1-1	NA	TRBD1	CASSPGTGRNTEAFF	TGTGCCAGCTCACCCGGGACAGGGCGGAACACTGAAGCTTTCTTT
TRBV19	TRBJ1-1	once	NA	CASNPTDPNTEAFF	TGTGCCAGTAACCCGACAGATCCTAACACTGAAGCTTTCTTT
TRBV27	TRBJ2-1	NA	TRBD2	CASSLFSVFSGNRNEQFF	TGTGCCAGCAGTTTATTTTCCGTTTTTAGCGGGAATCGGAATGAGCAGTTCTTC
TRBV6-1	TRBJ2-1	NA	NA	CASSAVHEQFF	TGTGCCAGCAGTGCGGTCCATGAGCAGTTCTTC
TRBV6-6	TRBJ1-1	NA	NA	CASRSLTANTEAFF	TGTGCCAGCAGGTCCCTGACAGCGAACACTGAAGCTTTCTTT
TRBV3-1/TRBV3-2	TRBJ2-2	once	NA	CASSYRSGPNTGELFF	TGTGCCAGCAGCTACCGGTCAGGTCCGAACACCGGGGAGCTGTTTTTT
TRBV7-3	TRBJ2-1	NA	TRBD2	CASSVNSGGAFEQFF	TGTGCCAGCAGCGTTAATAGCGGGGGGGCATTTGAGCAGTTCTTC
TRBV29-1	TRBJ1-4	NA	TRBD1	CSAQPGQGALDEKLFF	TGCAGCGCTCAACCGGGACAGGGGGCCTTGGATGAAAAACTGTTTTTT
TRBV5-1	TRBJ2-3	NA	TRBD2	CASSLGVAGNTQYF	TGCGCCAGCAGCTTGGGGGTAGCGGGGAATACGCAGTATTTT
TRBV6-2/TRBV6-3	TRBJ2-7	NA	TRBD1	CASSYRLGQGHTYEQYF	TGTGCCAGCAGTTACCGGCTGGGACAGGGTCACACCTACGAGCAGTACTTC
TRBV15	TRBJ2-1	once	NA	CATSRAVGQGKNEQFF	TGTGCCACCAGCAGAGCGGTAGGGCAGGGGAAAAATGAGCAGTTCTTC
TRBV9	TRBJ2-1	NA	TRBD2	CASSVATGLAGTYNEQFF	TGTGCCAGCAGCGTAGCTACCGGTCTAGCGGGTACCTACAATGAGCAGTTCTTC
TRBV7-2	TRBJ1-2	NA	NA	CASSLGATNYGYTF	TGTGCCAGCAGCTTAGGGGCAACTAACTATGGCTACACCTTC
TRBV5-4	TRBJ1-1	NA	NA	CASSPRLVGMNTEAFF	TGTGCCAGCAGCCCCCGTTTGGTCGGGATGAACACTGAAGCTTTCTTT
TRBV24-1	TRBJ2-7	NA	NA	CATSDSGQRSYEQYF	TGTGCCACCAGTGATTCTGGACAGAGGAGCTACGAGCAGTACTTC
TRBV19	TRBJ1-1	NA	TRBD1	CASSSRDRGRVNTEAFF	TGTGCCAGTAGTTCCCGCGACAGGGGAAGGGTGAACACTGAAGCTTTCTTT
TRBV4-1	TRBJ2-5	NA	TRBD2	CASSQRDYAEETQYF	TGCGCCAGCAGCCAGAGGGACTATGCTGAAGAGACCCAGTACTTC
TRBV2	TRBJ1-2	NA	TRBD1	CASSRTGGAYGYTF	TGTGCCAGCAGCCGGACAGGGGGCGCTTATGGCTACACCTTC
TRBV12-3/TRBV12-4	TRBJ2-1	NA	NA	CASSFSGTEQFF	TGTGCCAGCAGTTTCTCCGGGACAGAGCAGTTCTTC
TRBV7-8	TRBJ1-5	NA	NA	CASSRQVTSNQPQHF	TGTGCCAGCAGTAGACAGGTGACGAGCAATCAGCCCCAGCATTTT
TRBV3-1/TRBV3-2	TRBJ2-7	NA	NA	CASSLGHLSVYEQYF	TGTGCCAGCAGCCTCGGACACCTAAGCGTCTACGAGCAGTACTTC
TRBV24-1	TRBJ2-1	NA	TRBD1	CATSDPQTGSRNEQFF	TGTGCCACCAGTGACCCCCAGACAGGGTCCCGCAATGAGCAGTTCTTC
TRBV30	TRBJ1-4	NA	TRBD1	CACFDRGGGEKLFF	TGTGCCTGTTTTGACAGGGGTGGAGGAGAAAAACTGTTTTTT
TRBV30	TRBJ2-6	NA	NA	CAQTYPGLRANVLTF	TGTGCGCAAACATACCCAGGATTAAGGGCCAACGTCCTGACTTTC
TRBV12-3/TRBV12-4	TRBJ2-7	NA	NA	CASRRTISYEQYF	TGTGCCAGCAGGCGAACGATTTCCTACGAGCAGTACTTC